This T cell receptor beta chain was recorded in a study of technical replicates of blood from several donors (TCRdb year 2017). Looking up the germline V gene yields CDR1 SGHTA and CDR2 FQGNSA. The CDR3, cysteine through phenylalanine, is 18 amino acids long. Just the 54-base CDR3 DNA is kept, in frame starting at base 1. Ends trimmed: V by 5 bases, J by 3 bases; bases unmatched to a gene: 16. The library came from the immunoSEQ multiplex PCR assay. TCRdb mirrors the immuneACCESS table, restricted to in-frame sequences. Some clones are absent from its copies; in checked studies, under half trace to an unresolved V gene, and the reason for the others is unknown. Within this sample are approximately 90,000 clones, with about 95% of them counted one time only. The ten top clones hold roughly 0.28% of the sample. Concerning this clone: Its antigen has not been determined. One base away there is no much larger clone; base qualities are not given.

The rearranged chain carries TRBV7-2 and TRBJ2-1; 7 bases in the junction line up with TRBD2. Sequencing input: T cells isolated from PBMCs. The source is a human donor in good health. The nucleotide sequence is given as TGTGCCAGCAGCACGTCACTAGCGCCCAGTAAGGTCTACAATGAGCAGTTCTTC. This translates into CASSTSLAPSKVYNEQFF.